Included here is one T cell receptor (beta chain) sequence, with context. This clonotype was detected once. Its antigen specificity is not known. No base-level quality is on record; no much larger clone is a single base apart. Support from one read is weak. The data derive from a study of T cell repertoires in cytomegalovirus infection (dated by TCRdb to between 2018 and 2021). About the investigation overall: Recently identified HLA-C-restricted CMV epitopes, whose presentation resists viral immunomodulation, were targeted by peptide stimulations together with well-studied HLA-B-restricted epitopes. Donor HLA type was relevant to the analysis, as public TCR beta signatures indicated carriage of CMV infection together with the matching HLA type.

The treatment or condition label corresponds to: in vitro stimulation with specific CMV peptide epitopes to enrich CMV-specific T cells. The germline V and J ends show losses of 3 bases and 3 bases respectively, and no gene match explains 9 bases of the junction. CDR1 SGDLS and CDR2 YYNGEE are derived from the germline V gene. Taken from cysteine to phenylalanine, the CDR3 has 16 residues. Only CDR3 DNA is held: 48 bases, read in frame from base 1. Paper-wide results and their limitations: Cumulative frequency of public TCR beta family members discriminated carriers of CMV infection plus the relevant HLA type in this cohort and an independent 352-donor cohort. The ex vivo response was dominated by HLA-C-restricted CMV-specific TCR beta clonotypes, which also provided the single most frequent clonotype in two of eight donors.

The run used an Illumina HiSeq 1500. TCRdb itself trimmed the public reads at Q25 with fastp, ran MiXCR and retained productive beta chains. Rows are unified per CDR3 protein, each entry keeping the most common DNA and genes. Present in this sample are about 900,000 distinct CDR3 sequences, around 30% of which were seen just once. 11% to 15% of the sample is in the top ten clones. This clonotype was obtained from a human donor in good health (CMV status not recorded). Some clones in this sample may be carry-over from other donors' samples. Sequences were derived from cultured CD8+ T cells from PBMCs, sampled from culture after CMV antigen stimulation. In this chain, TRBV9 is recombined with TRBJ2-3, and TRBD2 aligns with 8 junction nucleotides. The DNA is as follows: TGTGCCAGCAGCGCCTCCGGGGGCGGGGGGACAGATACGCAGTATTTT. Its translation reads: CASSASGGGGTDTQYF.